The next 18 T cell receptor beta chains were all read from a single sample in a study of technical replicates of blood from a few donors. Clones were read by immunoSEQ multiplex PCR, and TCRdb kept only the in-frame ones, dropping some. The table records about 80,000 clones, nearly 95% of them present only once. Sequencing was done on a sample of T cells isolated from PBMCs. These TCRs come from a human donor in good health.

The rearrangement joins TRBV10-1 to TRBJ2-3; possibly TRBD2 for D (5 bases). With 7 bases removed from V and 6 bases from J, the gap between germline ends came to 17 bases. The V gene's germline CDR1 is WNHNN and CDR2 SYGVQD (reference sequence). The CDR3 extends over 14 amino acids. CDR3 coding DNA: TGCGCCAGCATACAAGGAGGTCTTATGGATACGCAGTATTTT. As protein: CASIQGGLMDTQYF.

This chain connects TRBV9 to TRBJ1-3; tentative D call: TRBD1 (5 bases). The CDR3 totals 15 residues. The germline CDR1 and CDR2 sequences are SGDLS and YYNGEE. Trimming stripped 4 bases from V and 3 bases from J, with 14 bases between. CDR3 protein: CASSQTQGNGNTIYF. CDR3 nucleotides: TGTGCCAGCAGCCAAACCCAGGGAAATGGAAACACCATATATTTT.

V is TRBV7-9 and J is TRBJ1-4, with TRBD1 as a possible D gene (6 bases). Germline CDR1 and CDR2: SEHNR and FQNEAQ (reference sequence). The CDR3 is made up of 15 amino acids. The ends were cut back, 1 base at V and 13 bases at J, with 19 bases in the middle. The DNA for the CDR3 is TGTGCCAGCAGCTTAGGACGGGGAACAGGGATAAGACTGTTTTTT. It yields the protein CASSLGRGTGIRLFF.

This sequence joins TRBV23-1 and TRBJ1-5; no firm D call. TRBV23-1 is an ORF; its function is uncertain. V lost 0 bases and J lost 4, with 10 bases in between. The CDR3 is 15 residues long. The CDR3 DNA sequence: TGCGCCAGCAGTCAATCGAAACGGTTAAATCAGCCCCAGCATTTT. It is translated as CASSQSKRLNQPQHF.

This rearrangement joins TRBV5-6 to TRBJ1-1; D not certain. V lost 0 bases and J 0 bases, leaving 18 bases between the germline ends. The germline V gene has CDR1 SGHDT and CDR2 YYEEEE. The CDR3 is made up of 18 amino acids. The CDR3 region has the DNA TGTGCCAGCAGCTTGGTTTCTTTTACGGTGATCATGAACACTGAAGCTTTCTTT. This translates into CASSLVSFTVIMNTEAFF.

V is TRBV19 and J is TRBJ2-7, with D possibly matching TRBD1 (6 bases). The CDR3 has 16 residues. Deletions cut 7 bases from V and 3 bases from J, with 22 bases between. The germline V gene has CDR1 LNHDA and CDR2 SQIVND (reference sequence). The CDR3 bases are TGTGCCAGTATCGATACTACAGGGCAGGGGATCTACGAGCAGTACTTC. Its protein is CASIDTTGQGIYEQYF.

V usage is TRBV2 and J usage is TRBJ2-5; TRBD1 agrees at 10 bases. This CDR3 has 16 amino acids. Germline CDR1 is SNHLY and CDR2 is FYNNEI. The V and J ends lost 4 bases and 4 bases, in that order; junction bases with no gene match: 9. The DNA of the CDR3 is TGTGCCAGCAGTGTCCGGGACAGGGGTTGGTTAGAGACCCAGTACTTC. This sequence encodes CASSVRDRGWLETQYF.

Here the CDR3 reads CASSLASSGNTIYF. The CDR3 bases are TGTGCCAGCAGCTTAGCCAGCTCTGGAAACACCATATATTTT. The J gene is TRBJ1-3, the V gene TRBV7-2, with unresolved D. This CDR3 contains 14 residues. The ends were cut back, 0 bases at V and 0 bases at J, with 3 bases in the middle. Germline V gives CDR1 SGHTA, CDR2 FQGNSA.

The chain has TRBV7-9 and TRBJ2-7; no firm D call. The CDR3 has 12 residues. Germline CDR1 reads SEHNR; CDR2 reads FQNEAQ (reference sequence). The germline V and J ends were trimmed by 1 base and 6 bases, with 7 bases remaining between them. The chain's CDR3 is CASSLVVFEQYF. CDR3 nucleotides: TGTGCCAGCAGCTTAGTCGTCTTCGAGCAGTACTTC.

The rearrangement uses TRBV5-8 and TRBJ1-4; tentatively, D is TRBD1 (6 bases). The V end lost 2 bases, the J end lost 1 base, and 21 bases lay between the germline ends. CDR1 and CDR2 (germline): SGHTS, YDEGEE. The CDR3 spans 19 residues. The DNA for the CDR3 is TGTGCCAGCAGCTTCACTCTATATACAGGGTACAGAACTAATGAAAAACTGTTTTTT. Protein product: CASSFTLYTGYRTNEKLFF.

This sequence joins TRBV5-4 and TRBJ2-4; TRBD2 aligns across 9 bases. V shed 1 base, J shed 9 bases, and the junction held 11 bases outside the gene matches. The CDR3 extends over 16 amino acids. CDR1 and CDR2 from the germline V gene are SGHNT and YYREEE (reference sequence). CDR3 sequence: CASSLMVAGVSSIQYF. The CDR3 coding sequence is TGTGCCAGCAGCTTGATGGTAGCGGGAGTTTCTAGCATTCAGTACTTC.

J is TRBJ2-7 and V is TRBV7-9; weak D call: TRBD2 (6 bases). This CDR3 comprises 14 residues. V lost 4 bases and J 5 bases, leaving 15 bases between the germline ends. Germline CDR1 SEHNR, CDR2 FQNEAQ (reference sequence). DNA for the CDR3: TGTGCCAGCAGCTCCCCCGGGGGATCGGACGAGCAGTACTTC. It specifies CASSSPGGSDEQYF.

The chain has TRBV9 and TRBJ2-1; perhaps TRBD2 as D (6 bases). The CDR3 is 16 amino acids. Germline V gives CDR1 SGDLS, CDR2 YYNGEE. V shed 1 base and J shed 2 bases, with 13 bases lying between them. In DNA form, the CDR3 reads TGTGCCAGCAGCGTAACGGGGCGGGATGCCTACAATGAGCAGTTCTTC. It is translated as CASSVTGRDAYNEQFF. Variable domain in full (rest from reference TRBV9 and TRBJ2-1): DSGVTQTPKHLITATGQRVTLRCSPRSGDLSVYWYQQSLDQGLQFLIQYYNGEERAKGNILERFSAQQFPDLHSELNLSSLELGDSALYFCASSVTGRDAYNEQFFGPGTRLTVL.

The CDR3 is CATSPPLGAYGYTF. In DNA form, the CDR3 reads TGTGCCACCTCCCCCCCCTTGGGGGCCTATGGCTACACCTTC. This chain connects TRBV15 to TRBJ1-2; the D gene is possibly TRBD1 (6 bases). The V gene's germline CDR1 is LNHNV and CDR2 YYDKDF (reference sequence). Trimming pared 8 bases from V and 4 bases from J, leaving 17 bases between. The CDR3 sequence is 14 residues long.

The chain joins TRBV4-1 to TRBJ2-7; TRBD2 agrees at 12 bases. CDR1 MGHRA and CDR2 YSYEKL come from the germline V gene. The ends lost 4 bases at V and 5 bases at J; junction bases unmatched: 6. The CDR3 has 15 residues. CDR3 nucleotides: TGCGCCAGCAGCCTTATGACTAGCGGGAGTAACGAGCAGTACTTC. It yields the protein CASSLMTSGSNEQYF.

V and J are TRBV9 and TRBJ2-2; 9 positions match TRBD2. The CDR3 totals 17 residues. Germline V gives CDR1 SGDLS, CDR2 YYNGEE. With V trimmed by 4 bases and J by 4 bases, 11 bases remained unmatched. The CDR3 DNA reads as TGTGCCAGCAGCAGGTTAGCGGGAGTCGACGGCACCGGGGAGCTGTTTTTT. Translation gives CASSRLAGVDGTGELFF.

This chain connects TRBV2 to TRBJ1-1; D perhaps matches TRBD1 (6 bases). Trimming took 10 bases from V and 4 from J, leaving 13 bases between them. Germline-derived CDR1 and CDR2 are SNHLY and FYNNEI. The CDR3 is made up of 12 amino acids. The CDR3 coding sequence is TGTGCCACCCAGATCAGGGGCACTGAAGCTTTCTTT. Amino acids: CATQIRGTEAFF.

The chain is built from TRBV30 and TRBJ1-4; tentative D call: TRBD1 (5 bases). Germline V CDR1 and CDR2: GTSNPN, SVGIG (reference sequence). The V and J ends lost 0 bases and 7 bases respectively, with 9 bases between them. The CDR3 spans 13 residues. As DNA, the CDR3 is TGTGCCTGGAGTGTCGTAGGGGCTGAAAAACTGTTTTTT. Translated, it gives CAWSVVGAEKLFF. The complete variable domain, with remaining parts taken from reference TRBV30 and TRBJ1-4, reads SQTIHQWPATLVQPVGSPLSLECTVEGTSNPNLYWYRQAAGRGLQLLFYSVGIGQISSEVPQNLSASRPQDRQFILSSKKLLLSDSGFYLCAWSVVGAEKLFFGSGTQLSVL.